Shown below are 21 T cell receptor beta chains from a single sample sequenced in a study of blood T cell repertoires in COVID-19. The assay was immunoSEQ multiplex PCR, and TCRdb's table has in-frame clones only and misses some. The data show over 200,000 clones, with about 90% seen just once and roughly 12% held by the top ten. Sample: peripheral blood. The receptors were gathered from a woman between 18 and 29 years old who had recovered from COVID-19.

The chain joins TRBV24-1 to TRBJ1-5; perhaps TRBD1 as D (6 bases). Germline V gives CDR1 KGHDR, CDR2 SFDVKD. The V and J ends lost 6 bases and 7 bases respectively, with 12 bases between them. The CDR3 length is 13 residues. The CDR3 region has the DNA TGTGCCACCAGTCTCGGGGGGGGCCAGCCCCAGCATTTT. Its protein is CATSLGGGQPQHF.

This sequence joins TRBV6-2 or TRBV6-3 and TRBJ1-3; no reliable D call. V was clipped by 0 bases and J by 0 bases, with 9 bases between them. CDR1 and CDR2 from the germline V gene are MNHEY and SVGEGT. The CDR3 totals 16 residues. Written as DNA, the CDR3 is TGTGCCAGCAGTTACTCCCGGTTTAGCTCTGGAAACACCATATATTTT. It specifies CASSYSRFSSGNTIYF.

The V and J genes are TRBV18 and TRBJ2-1; D remains ambiguous. V lost 0 bases to trimming and J lost 0 bases, with 6 bases between them. The CDR3 spans 15 residues. Per the germline V gene, CDR1 is KGHSH and CDR2 is LQKENI. The CDR3 loop is CASSPPSGSYNEQFF. Written as DNA, the CDR3 is TGTGCCAGCTCACCACCGAGTGGCTCCTACAATGAGCAGTTCTTC. Combining the CDR3 with reference TRBV18 and TRBJ2-1 gives the whole variable domain NAGVMQNPRHLVRRRGQEARLRCSPMKGHSHVYWYRQLPEEGLKFMVYLQKENIIDESGMPKERFSAEFPKEGPSILRIQQVVRGDSAAYFCASSPPSGSYNEQFFGPGTRLTVL.

The gene calls are TRBV7-9 and TRBJ1-5; the D is unclear. The CDR3 runs 14 residues. The ends were cut back, 5 bases at V and 3 bases at J, with 11 bases in the middle. The germline V gene has CDR1 SEHNR and CDR2 FQNEAQ (reference sequence). CDR3 DNA sequence: TGTGCCAGCAGCCCCCCGCAGATCAATCAGCCCCAGCATTTT. Amino acid sequence: CASSPPQINQPQHF.

The V gene is TRBV19, the J gene TRBJ2-1; 10 bases map to TRBD2. J gave up 0 bases and V 8 bases, and 7 bases lay outside the gene matches. This CDR3 spans 16 amino acids. The germline gives CDR1 LNHDA, CDR2 SQIVND (reference sequence). The DNA for the CDR3 is TGTGCCAGTTTGACTAGCGGGTCCAGCTCCTACAATGAGCAGTTCTTC. It specifies CASLTSGSSSYNEQFF.

The genes are TRBV7-9 and TRBJ2-5, with 8 bases that match TRBD2. Germline assignment: CDR1 SEHNR and CDR2 FQNEAQ (reference sequence). V was clipped by 4 bases and J by 7 bases; unmatched bases: 17. The CDR3 is 17 residues long. In DNA, the CDR3 is TGTGCCAGCAGCTACCCCCCGCGACTAGCGCTCTCGGGGACCCAGTACTTC. Translated, it gives CASSYPPRLALSGTQYF.

The J gene is TRBJ1-5, the V gene TRBV6-2 or TRBV6-3; 8 bases line up with TRBD1. V shed 2 bases and J 6 bases; nucleotides not matched to a gene: 9. Germline assignment: CDR1 MNHEY and CDR2 SVGEGT. This CDR3 is built from 16 residues. CDR3 residues: CASSYDRGWRSQPQHF. Written as DNA, the CDR3 is TGTGCCAGCAGTTACGACAGGGGATGGAGGAGTCAGCCCCAGCATTTT.

The chain recombines TRBV11-1 with TRBJ2-2, with 7 bases lining up with TRBD1. With V trimmed by 5 bases and J by 5 bases, 8 bases remained unmatched. Germline lookup yields CDR1 SGHAT and CDR2 FQDESV (reference sequence). CDR3 length equals 15 residues. CDR3 region: CASSPRDRATGELFF. As DNA, the CDR3 is TGTGCCAGCAGCCCCCGGGACAGAGCGACCGGGGAGCTGTTTTTT.

The V and J genes are TRBV7-2 and TRBJ2-7; TRBD2 might be the D (5 bases). This CDR3 has 14 amino acids. CDR1 and CDR2 (germline): SGHTA, FQGNSA. V was trimmed by 3 bases and J by 3 bases, leaving 12 bases between them. CDR3 amino acids: CASSFFGLDYEQYF. As DNA, the CDR3 is TGTGCCAGCAGCTTCTTCGGACTGGACTACGAGCAGTACTTC.

This rearrangement joins TRBV15 to TRBJ2-1, with 10 bases matching TRBD2. CDR1 LNHNV and CDR2 YYDKDF come from the germline V gene (reference sequence). This CDR3 contains 19 residues. The V segment lost 2 bases and the J segment 3 bases; nucleotides outside the gene matches: 13. Written as DNA, the CDR3 is TGTGCCACCAGCAGACAACGGACTAGCGGATCCTCCTTCTACAATGAGCAGTTCTTC. As protein: CATSRQRTSGSSFYNEQFF.

The chain couples TRBV18 to TRBJ2-1; a weak D match, TRBD2 (6 bases). Deletions cut 4 bases from V and 5 bases from J, with 18 bases between. This CDR3 contains 16 residues. Germline CDR1 reads KGHSH; CDR2 reads LQKENI. CDR3 amino acids: CASSLSRDWRNNEQFF. CDR3 bases: TGTGCCAGCTCACTGTCCCGGGACTGGAGGAACAATGAGCAGTTCTTC.

This clone was seen more than once but under ten times. The CDR3 DNA sequence: TGTGCCTGGGGGAGGACAGGGAGTCACGGGGAGCTGTTTTTT. Translated: CAWGRTGSHGELFF. The chain is built from TRBV30 and TRBJ2-2; 8 nucleotides agree with TRBD1. The J segment lost 7 bases and the V segment lost 5 bases, leaving 9 bases of the junction unmatched. From germline, CDR1 is GTSNPN and CDR2 SVGIG (reference sequence). The CDR3 length is 14 residues.

CDR3 region: CASSLLAGANYNEQFF. In nucleotides, the CDR3 is TGTGCCAGCAGCTTACTAGCGGGAGCGAACTACAATGAGCAGTTCTTC. V and J are TRBV7-9 and TRBJ2-1; 10 bases agree with TRBD2. The junction had 4 bases not matched to a gene; V was cut back by 2 bases and J by 3 bases. The CDR3 extends over 16 amino acids. Germline CDR1 and CDR2: SEHNR and FQNEAQ (reference sequence).

The rearrangement uses TRBV28 and TRBJ2-7, with a tentative D call TRBD1 (6 bases). Germline lookup yields CDR1 MDHEN and CDR2 SYDVKM. The V end was cut by 4 bases, the J end by 4 bases, with 17 bases between. The CDR3 consists of 15 residues. CDR3 sequence (DNA): TGTGCCAGCAGTTCTCCGGGACACCTAGAATACGAGCAGTACTTC. Translated: CASSSPGHLEYEQYF. Full variable domain (outside the CDR3, taken from reference TRBV28 and TRBJ2-7): DVKVTQSSRYLVKRTGEKVFLECVQDMDHENMFWYRQDPGLGLRLIYFSYDVKMKEKGDIPEGYSVSREKKERFSLILESASTNQTSMYLCASSSPGHLEYEQYFGPGTRLTVT.

V gene TRBV29-1 combines with J gene TRBJ1-2; 8 bases are shared with TRBD1. V was clipped by 0 bases and J by 3 bases; unmatched bases: 9. CDR1 is SQVTM and CDR2 is ANQGSEA in the germline V gene. There are 16 residues in the CDR3. CDR3 nucleotides: TGCAGCGTTGAAGAAGGGGTCCCGGGACAGGACTATGGCTACACCTTC. This translates into CSVEEGVPGQDYGYTF.

The CDR3 loop reads CASSFQYSYEQYF. DNA for the CDR3: TGTGCCAGCAGTTTTCAGTACTCCTACGAGCAGTACTTC. This chain links TRBV27 with TRBJ2-7; no reliable D call. This CDR3 has 13 amino acids. Trimming took off 3 bases at V and 0 bases at J, with 6 bases between the two ends. Germline V lookup: CDR1 MNHEY, CDR2 SMNVEV (reference sequence).

This chain uses TRBV5-1 with TRBJ1-2, with 12 bases aligning to TRBD1. V lost 3 bases to trimming and J lost 7 bases; unmatched junction nucleotides: 4. The germline V gene has CDR1 SGHRS and CDR2 YFSETQ. This CDR3 contains 14 residues. This CDR3 reads CASSWGQGAVGYTF. CDR3 sequence (DNA): TGCGCCAGCAGCTGGGGACAGGGGGCTGTTGGCTACACCTTC.

V usage is TRBV2 and J usage is TRBJ1-1, with D maybe TRBD1 (5 bases). The length of the CDR3 is 12 residues. CDR1 is SNHLY, CDR2 FYNNEI, per germline. Trimming took off 8 bases at V and 8 bases at J, with 15 bases between the two ends. CDR3 nucleotides: TGTGCCAGCCGTAGTTGGACACAAGAAGCTTTCTTT. Its protein is CASRSWTQEAFF.

The chain links TRBV6-6 to TRBJ1-1; D is unresolved. CDR1 is MNHNY, CDR2 SVGAGI, per germline (reference sequence). The CDR3 is made up of 11 amino acids. Trimming removed 5 bases at V and 8 bases at J, with 9 bases between. The chain's CDR3 is CASSVQQEAFF. In nucleotides, the CDR3 is TGTGCCAGCAGTGTCCAACAGGAAGCTTTCTTT.

V is TRBV7-9 and J is TRBJ2-1; 7 nucleotides line up with TRBD1. The ends lost 1 base at V and 7 bases at J; junction bases unmatched: 13. In germline, CDR1 is SEHNR, CDR2 FQNEAQ (reference sequence). CDR3 length equals 17 residues. In nucleotides, the CDR3 is TGTGCCAGCAGCTTAGAGGGAACGGGACAGCGGTTGAATGAGCAGTTCTTC. Protein product: CASSLEGTGQRLNEQFF.

The chain joins TRBV5-1 to TRBJ2-4; D is possibly TRBD2 (5 bases). This CDR3 contains 14 residues. Trimming stripped 0 bases from V and 7 bases from J, with 11 bases between. Germline V gives CDR1 SGHRS, CDR2 YFSETQ. DNA for the CDR3: TGCGCCAGCAGCTTGGTGTTCGGGGTGAACATTCAGTACTTC. Protein product: CASSLVFGVNIQYF.